The count of the clone carrying this T cell receptor (beta chain) is one. Its antigen is undetermined. The sample comes from a study of cytomegalovirus exposure and HLA in healthy donors. General observations from the study: TCR beta sequences reportedly predicted most subjects' HLA-A and HLA-B alleles accurately.

The PCR employed 60 Vbeta primers together with 13 Jbeta primers. Produced via immunoSEQ multiplex PCR; TCRdb's table is partial and in-frame only. The sample has 200,000 to 250,000 clones; roughly 80% are singletons. The clonotype comes from a man aged 25 to 40 in good health and CMV-seronegative. The sequencing input was PBMCs.

CDR3 in amino acids: CASSDPAGEETQYF. Here the CDR3 DNA reads TGTGCCAGCAGTGATCCGGCGGGGGAAGAGACCCAGTACTTC. The chain joins TRBV2 to TRBJ2-5, with 7 bases identical to TRBD2. CDR3 length: 14 residues. Germline V gene lookup returns CDR1 SNHLY and CDR2 FYNNEI. The J segment lost 3 bases and the V segment lost 3 bases, leaving 4 bases of the junction unmatched. The full variable domain, rest sourced from reference TRBV2 and TRBJ2-5, is EPEVTQTPSHQVTQMGQEVILRCVPISNHLYFYWYRQILGQKVEFLVSFYNNEISEKSEIFDDQFSVERPDGSNFTLKIRSTKLEDSAMYFCASSDPAGEETQYFGPGTRLLVL.